One and the same sample provided the 20 T cell receptor beta chains below, sequenced in a study of T cell responses to AZD1222 COVID-19 vaccine. Sequencing was performed with immunoSEQ multiplex PCR; in TCRdb, only in-frame clones are kept and a portion is missing. The sample has about 110,000 clones, 87% seen once. The sample in question was peripheral blood, obtained on day 0 of AZD1222 vaccination. Every receptor here comes from an adult in good health.

This rearrangement joins TRBV18 to TRBJ2-7; 9 bases are shared with TRBD1. V shed 3 bases and J 6 bases; nucleotides not matched to a gene: 3. CDR3 length: 13 amino acids. The germline V gene has CDR1 KGHSH and CDR2 LQKENI. In DNA, the CDR3 is TGTGCCAGCTCACCCGGGACAGGGAGCGAGCAGTACTTC. This gives the protein CASSPGTGSEQYF.

The J gene is TRBJ1-1, the V gene TRBV13; the D is unclear. The CDR3 loop spans 14 amino acids. V was pared by 5 bases and J by 3 bases, with 13 bases between. Germline CDR1 PRHDT, CDR2 FYEKMQ (reference sequence). In DNA, the CDR3 is TGTGCCAGCAGCCCCCGGGTAGCTGACACTGAAGCTTTCTTT. Its translation is CASSPRVADTEAFF. The full variable domain, in which reference TRBV13 and TRBJ1-1 provide the parts outside the CDR3, is AAGVIQSPRHLIKEKRETATLKCYPIPRHDTVYWYQQGPGQDPQFLISFYEKMQSDKGSIPDRFSAQQFSDYHSELNMSSLELGDSALYFCASSPRVADTEAFFGQGTRLTVV.

The J gene is TRBJ2-1, the V gene TRBV6-6; 8 bases are a match to TRBD2. Unmatched junction bases numbered 9, after V lost 6 bases and J lost 2 bases. This CDR3 is built from 16 residues. The germline V gene has CDR1 MNHNY and CDR2 SVGAGI (reference sequence). In DNA, the CDR3 is TGTGCCAGCAGCCCCACAGCGGGAGTTGCCTACAATGAGCAGTTCTTC. This codes for CASSPTAGVAYNEQFF.

The chain couples TRBV6-4 to TRBJ2-3; 10 nucleotides align to TRBD2. The CDR3 runs to 15 residues. Trimming cost V 5 bases and J 0 bases; bases outside gene matches: 2. Germline loops: CDR1 MRHNA, CDR2 SNTAGT. The CDR3 spells CASSQLAGSTDTQYF. CDR3 DNA sequence: TGTGCCAGCAGTCAACTAGCGGGAAGCACAGATACGCAGTATTTT.

V gene TRBV5-1 combines with J gene TRBJ2-7, with a tentative D call TRBD2 (5 bases). Looked up from germline, CDR1 is SGHRS and CDR2 is YFSETQ. Trimming shortened V by 4 bases and J by 3 bases, and 11 bases separated the two germline ends. The CDR3 is made up of 13 amino acids. The DNA of the CDR3 is TGCGCCAGCAGCGCGGCGGGCCGCTACGAGCAGTACTTC. This translates into CASSAAGRYEQYF. Drawing the rest from reference TRBV5-1 and TRBJ2-7, the complete variable domain is KAGVTQTPRYLIKTRGQQVTLSCSPISGHRSVSWYQQTPGQGLQFLFEYFSETQRNKGNFPGRFSGRQFSNSRSEMNVSTLELGDSALYLCASSAAGRYEQYFGPGTRLTVT.

The J gene is TRBJ2-3, the V gene TRBV19; D unresolved. The V gene's germline CDR1 is LNHDA and CDR2 SQIVND (reference sequence). V was shortened by 7 bases and J by 2 bases, with 13 bases between the two germline ends. CDR3 length equals 14 residues. The CDR3 protein is CASTPGSSTDTQYF. The CDR3 coding sequence is TGTGCCAGTACCCCGGGCAGCTCCACAGATACGCAGTATTTT.

The chain recombines TRBV6-6 with TRBJ2-7, with TRBD1 matching over 8 bases. Germline values: CDR1 MNHNY, CDR2 SVGAGI (reference sequence). The CDR3 is 14 amino acids. The trim removed 4 bases at V and 2 bases at J, leaving 4 bases unmatched. CDR3 sequence: CASSFGTGAYEQYF. The CDR3 bases are TGTGCCAGCAGTTTCGGGACAGGTGCCTACGAGCAGTACTTC.

In this sample, this clone turned up once. The genes are TRBV25-1 and TRBJ2-5, with TRBD2 matching over 14 bases. The J segment lost 3 bases and the V segment lost 6 bases, leaving 9 bases of the junction unmatched. CDR1 and CDR2 (germline): MGHDK, SYGVNS. The CDR3 sequence is 17 residues long. The CDR3 is CASRPPSGLAGEETQYF. DNA of the CDR3: TGTGCCAGCAGACCTCCATCGGGACTAGCGGGAGAAGAGACCCAGTACTTC. Full variable domain (rest looked up from reference TRBV25-1 and TRBJ2-5): EADIYQTPRYLVIGTGKKITLECSQTMGHDKMYWYQQDPGMELHLIHYSYGVNSTEKGDLSSESTVSRIRTEHFPLTLESARPSHTSQYLCASRPPSGLAGEETQYFGPGTRLLVL.

CDR3 amino acids: CASSELGSGDTQYF. In DNA, the CDR3 is TGCGCCAGCAGTGAATTGGGTAGCGGTGATACGCAGTATTTT. The J gene is TRBJ2-3, the V gene TRBV10-1, with D perhaps TRBD2 (6 bases). CDR1 WNHNN and CDR2 SYGVQD come from the germline V gene (reference sequence). The CDR3 runs 14 residues. The V end was cut by 3 bases, the J end by 6 bases, with 13 bases between.

The V gene is TRBV9, the J gene TRBJ1-3; a possible D gene is TRBD1 (5 bases). The CDR3 covers 15 residues. Germline-derived CDR1 and CDR2 are SGDLS and YYNGEE. V was clipped by 2 bases and J by 4 bases, with 13 bases between them. The CDR3 DNA sequence: TGTGCCAGCAGCGTCTTGGGGGGTAAAGGAAACACCATATATTTT. Protein sequence: CASSVLGGKGNTIYF.

This clone was observed a single time. V and J are TRBV7-9 and TRBJ1-5, with D unresolved. The CDR3 is made up of 13 amino acids. The V gene lost 0 bases and the J gene lost 6 bases, with 6 bases spanning the gap. Germline V gives CDR1 SEHNR, CDR2 FQNEAQ (reference sequence). This chain's CDR3 is CASSLAPSQPQHF. The DNA for the CDR3 is TGTGCCAGCAGCTTAGCCCCAAGTCAGCCCCAGCATTTT.

The gene calls are TRBV9 and TRBJ2-1; D is ambiguous. Trimming cost V 0 bases and J 7 bases, with 14 bases left between them. Germline V gives CDR1 SGDLS, CDR2 YYNGEE. The CDR3 length is 15 residues. This CDR3 reads CASSVDYRIWNEQFF. For the CDR3, the DNA is TGTGCCAGCAGCGTAGATTATCGAATCTGGAATGAGCAGTTCTTC.

This chain connects TRBV21-1 to TRBJ1-1. TRBV21-1 counts as a pseudogene. The CDR3 is 14 amino acids. Here the CDR3 DNA reads TGTGCCAGCAGCAGCCAACATTTCCGAGTAGAAGCTTTCTTT. Translating gives CASSSQHFRVEAFF.

This clone has a handful of counts. This chain uses TRBV19 with TRBJ1-5, with D possibly TRBD1 on 5 matching bases. In germline, CDR1 is LNHDA, CDR2 SQIVND (reference sequence). Between the trimmed V and J ends, which lost 7 bases and 6 bases, there was a span of 19 bases. There are 15 residues in the CDR3. As DNA, the CDR3 is TGTGCCAGTACCCCCCTCAGGGAAGTGGTTCAGCCCCAGCATTTT. It is translated as CASTPLREVVQPQHF.

The J gene is TRBJ1-1, the V gene TRBV6-4; D is uncertain. With 11 bases removed from V and 3 bases from J, the gap between germline ends came to 31 bases. The CDR3 spans 18 residues. Germline V gives CDR1 MRHNA, CDR2 SNTAGT. The CDR3 protein is CAARRRKRLVGRYTEAFF. In DNA, the CDR3 is TGTGCCGCACGCCGGCGTAAAAGGCTCGTGGGTCGGTACACTGAAGCTTTCTTT.

CDR3 DNA: TGTGCCAGTAGTCCGCAGACAGGGTCCATTGAAAAACTGTTTTTT. This gives the protein CASSPQTGSIEKLFF. The V and J genes are TRBV19 and TRBJ1-4; TRBD1 matches 7 bases. The CDR3 consists of 15 residues. V lost 5 bases, J lost 7 bases, and 10 bases stayed unmatched. Per germline, CDR1 LNHDA and CDR2 SQIVND (reference sequence).

This chain joins TRBV5-4 and TRBJ1-1, with unresolved D. Trimming removed 2 bases from V and 3 bases from J, with 14 bases in between. The CDR3 covers 15 residues. The V gene's germline CDR1 is SGHNT and CDR2 YYREEE (reference sequence). The CDR3, as DNA: TGTGCCAGCAGCTTTGGGCCACAAAAGGACACTGAAGCTTTCTTT. It yields the protein CASSFGPQKDTEAFF.

This clone was found once. The J gene is TRBJ2-7, the V gene TRBV9; the D gene is possibly TRBD2 (6 bases). Per germline, CDR1 SGDLS and CDR2 YYNGEE. The CDR3 totals 13 residues. V gave up 0 bases and J gave up 7 bases, with 11 bases separating them. CDR3 coding DNA: TGTGCCAGCAGCGTAGCTTGGGGGGATGAGCAGTACTTC. Its protein is CASSVAWGDEQYF.

The chain recombines TRBV3-1 (or the pseudogene TRBV3-2) with TRBJ2-7, with D possibly TRBD1 on 8 matching bases. Looked up from germline, CDR1 is LGHDT and CDR2 is YNNKEL (reference sequence). The CDR3 has 15 residues. V was clipped by 0 bases and J by 3 bases, with 12 bases between them. The CDR3 DNA follows: TGTGCCAGCAGCCAAGATCACAGGGGGGGCTACGAGCAGTACTTC. This gives the protein CASSQDHRGGYEQYF.

The chain is built from TRBV11-3 and TRBJ2-7, with no clear D. Germline lookup yields CDR1 SGHNT and CDR2 YENEEA. V lost 2 bases, J lost 4 bases, and 15 bases lay in between. The CDR3 runs to 15 residues. The CDR3 protein is CASSLIQVVGYEQYF. The DNA for the CDR3 is TGTGCCAGCAGCTTAATCCAGGTAGTGGGGTACGAGCAGTACTTC.